This passage covers 19 T cell receptor beta chains from one sample sequenced in a study of CD8 T cells in ankylosing spondylitis. TCRdb fed the 5' RACE reads into MiXCR, producing one record per CDR3 protein. Of 200,000 or so distinct CDR3 sequences in the sample, approximately 18% were seen once. Material for sequencing was blood, either unsorted or a sorted T cell fraction (not recorded which). These receptor sequences come from a male donor under 30 with ankylosing spondylitis or in good health (not recorded which).

The DNA for the CDR3 is TGTGCCAGCAGCCAATCAACCTCCTCTAATGAAAAACTGTTTTTT. Translated, it gives CASSQSTSSNEKLFF. The rearrangement uses TRBV3-1 and TRBJ1-4; no reliable D call. The CDR3 totals 15 residues. Looked up from germline, CDR1 is LGHDT and CDR2 is YNNKEL (reference sequence). Trimming removed 2 bases at V and 3 bases at J, with 10 bases between.

The chain links TRBV9 to TRBJ2-3; TRBD2 matches at 7 bases. The germline V gene has CDR1 SGDLS and CDR2 YYNGEE. The CDR3 has 14 amino acids. V dropped 1 base and J dropped 3; count of bases not matched to a gene: 2. The CDR3 nucleotides read TGTGCCAGCAGCGTACAAGCGGGAACAGATACGCAGTATTTT. This codes for CASSVQAGTDTQYF.

Many counts were recorded for this clonotype. For the CDR3, the DNA is TGCAGTGCTAGAGCCAACATGGGGATTAGTGAAGCTTTCTTT. Encoded protein: CSARANMGISEAFF. The gene calls are TRBV20-1 and TRBJ1-1, with no clear D. The ends were cut back, 1 base at V and 7 bases at J, with 16 bases in the middle. CDR3 length: 14 residues. Germline-derived CDR1 and CDR2 are DFQATT and SNEGSKA (reference sequence).

This clonotype has ten or more counts. The V and J genes are TRBV12-3 or TRBV12-4 and TRBJ2-3; the D gene is possibly TRBD2 (6 bases). The CDR3 loop spans 15 amino acids. V was shortened by 5 bases and J by 6 bases, with 18 bases between the two germline ends. The CDR3 DNA reads TGTGCCAGCAGTCTCAACTACGAGGGGAGGGATACGCAGTATTTT. Protein product: CASSLNYEGRDTQYF.

The table lists this clonotype with a few counts. This chain links TRBV12-3 or TRBV12-4 with TRBJ2-1; tentatively, D is TRBD2 (5 bases). The CDR3 runs 14 residues. Trimming removed 5 bases at V and 1 base at J, with 9 bases between. Here the CDR3 DNA reads TGTGCCAGCAGTATTCCGGGGTCCTACAATGAGCAGTTCTTC. It encodes CASSIPGSYNEQFF.

The chain couples TRBV27 to TRBJ2-1; D is uncertain. This CDR3 is 17 amino acids long. Trimming left V 2 bases short and J 2 bases short, with 16 bases between. Germline CDR1 MNHEY, CDR2 SMNVEV (reference sequence). The CDR3 DNA follows: TGTGCCAGCAGTTTAAATGCCTTAGGCAGACCCTACAATGAGCAGTTCTTC. Encoded protein: CASSLNALGRPYNEQFF.

This clonotype was seen at least ten times. The chain is built from TRBV10-1 and TRBJ2-1, with D possibly TRBD2 on 5 matching bases. V was cut by 0 bases and J by 8 bases, with 11 bases left in between. From germline, CDR1 is WNHNN and CDR2 SYGVQD (reference sequence). The CDR3 spans 14 residues. The CDR3 sequence is CASSESWEWDEQFF. CDR3 sequence (DNA): TGCGCCAGCAGTGAGTCGTGGGAGTGGGATGAGCAGTTCTTC.

There are a few counts of this clonotype. A much larger clone differs from this one at a single base, so this may be a read error. The CDR3 sequence: CVSSLGLEQLYEQYF. The CDR3 DNA sequence: TGTGTCAGCAGTTTAGGGCTCGAGCAACTATACGAGCAGTACTTC. This chain links TRBV12-3 or TRBV12-4 with TRBJ2-7; D unclear. CDR3 length: 15 amino acids.

This clonotype occurred many times. This chain uses TRBV12-3 or TRBV12-4 with TRBJ1-5, with 7 bases matching TRBD1. V shed 3 bases, J shed 11 bases, and the junction held 10 bases outside the gene matches. This CDR3 is built from 14 residues. CDR3 in DNA: TGTGCCAGCAGTTTGAATGGGGGCAGGGGGTCCCAGCATTTT. Translating it yields CASSLNGGRGSQHF.

Ten or more counts support this clonotype. The J gene is TRBJ2-1, the V gene TRBV13, with 7 nucleotides matching TRBD1. After removal of 2 bases from V and 2 bases from J, the junction contained 3 bases not matched to a gene. This CDR3 has 15 amino acids. Germline lookup yields CDR1 PRHDT and CDR2 FYEKMQ (reference sequence). CDR3 sequence reads: CASSLRGPTYNEQFF. The CDR3 DNA follows: TGTGCCAGCAGCTTAAGGGGGCCGACCTACAATGAGCAGTTCTTC.

The sample holds many counts of this clonotype. This sequence joins TRBV20-1 and TRBJ2-1; D may match TRBD1 or TRBD2 (5 bases each). The CDR3 loop spans 13 amino acids. CDR1 is DFQATT and CDR2 is SNEGSKA in the germline V gene (reference sequence). Trimming took 5 bases from V and 6 from J, leaving 14 bases between them. Written as DNA, the CDR3 is TGCAGTGCTGAGAGGGGAGTAAGCAATGAGCAGTTCTTC. It yields the protein CSAERGVSNEQFF.

This chain uses TRBV19 with TRBJ1-1; D is uncertain. Germline V gene sequence: CDR1 LNHDA, CDR2 SQIVND (reference sequence). V gave up 3 bases and J gave up 9 bases, with 8 bases separating them. This CDR3 has 11 residues. This chain's CDR3 is CASSIASQAFF. The CDR3 DNA follows: TGTGCCAGTAGTATCGCGAGCCAAGCTTTCTTT.

This clonotype occurred many times. The V gene is TRBV7-7, the J gene TRBJ2-2; TRBD2 agrees at 10 bases. The germline CDR1 and CDR2 sequences are SSHAT and FNYEAQ (reference sequence). The CDR3 is 14 residues long. Trimming at V came to 10 bases and at J to 4 bases, leaving 6 bases not matched to a gene. The DNA of the CDR3 is TGTGCCACCACGGGACTAGCGTCCACCGGGGAGCTGTTTTTT. This gives the protein CATTGLASTGELFF.

This clonotype was counted ten times or more. The rearrangement uses TRBV5-1 and TRBJ2-7; D may be TRBD1 (5 bases). The CDR3 has 15 residues. The V and J ends lost 4 bases and 3 bases respectively, with 17 bases between them. The V gene's germline CDR1 is SGHRS and CDR2 YFSETQ. CDR3 coding DNA: TGCGCCAGCAGCCCGGGTTCAGACGGACACTACGAGCAGTACGTC. This gives the protein CASSPGSDGHYEQYV.

This clonotype was observed at least ten times. The CDR3 DNA follows: TGCAGTGCTAAGCGGGAGGGCCTCCAAGAGACCCAGTACTTC. The encoded protein is CSAKREGLQETQYF. The chain links TRBV20-1 to TRBJ2-5; TRBD2 matches at 10 bases. This CDR3 has 14 residues. The V segment lost 4 bases and the J segment 1 base; nucleotides outside the gene matches: 3. Germline V lookup: CDR1 DFQATT, CDR2 SNEGSKA (reference sequence).

This clonotype has ten or more counts. The rearrangement uses TRBV15 and TRBJ2-7; no firm D call. From germline, CDR1 is LNHNV and CDR2 YYDKDF (reference sequence). V was trimmed by 0 bases and J by 2 bases, leaving 5 bases between them. CDR3 size: 13 residues. The CDR3 bases are TGTGCCACCAGCAGAGATATTCCCTACGAGCAGTACTTC. Residues: CATSRDIPYEQYF.

This clonotype was picked up many times. The chain has TRBV12-3 or TRBV12-4 and TRBJ2-5; the match to TRBD2 covers 14 bases. The ends lost 3 bases at V and 3 bases at J; junction bases unmatched: 3. This CDR3 has 16 residues. Written as DNA, the CDR3 is TGTGCCAGCAGTTTGAAGGGACTAGCGGGAGAAGAGACCCAGTACTTC. Amino acids: CASSLKGLAGEETQYF.

The chain employs TRBV30 and TRBJ2-1; D ambiguous. Trimming removed 2 bases from V and 0 bases from J, with 8 bases in between. The CDR3 length is 14 residues. Germline CDR1 and CDR2: GTSNPN and SVGIG (reference sequence). In DNA form, the CDR3 reads TGTGCCTGGAGTCAGAGCAGCTCCTACAATGAGCAGTTCTTC. It translates to CAWSQSSSYNEQFF.

The table lists this clonotype with a few counts. The V gene is TRBV10-1, the J gene TRBJ2-2; D unresolved. This CDR3 has 12 amino acids. Germline V gene lookup returns CDR1 WNHNN and CDR2 SYGVQD (reference sequence). With 0 bases removed from V and 10 bases from J, the gap between germline ends came to 6 bases. The CDR3 nucleotides read TGCGCCAGCAGTGAGTCTGGGTTGGAGCTGTTTTTT. Amino acid sequence: CASSESGLELFF.